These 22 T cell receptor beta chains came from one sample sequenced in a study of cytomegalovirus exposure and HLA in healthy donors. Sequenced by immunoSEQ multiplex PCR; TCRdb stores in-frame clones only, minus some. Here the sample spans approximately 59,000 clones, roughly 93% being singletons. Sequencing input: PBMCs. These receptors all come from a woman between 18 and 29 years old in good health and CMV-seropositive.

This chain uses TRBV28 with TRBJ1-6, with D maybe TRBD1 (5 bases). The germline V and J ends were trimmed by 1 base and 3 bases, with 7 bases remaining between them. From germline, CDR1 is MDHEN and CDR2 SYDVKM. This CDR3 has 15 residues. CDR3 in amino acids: CASSLSGFYNSPLHF. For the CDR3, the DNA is TGTGCCAGCAGTTTATCAGGGTTCTATAATTCACCCCTCCACTTT.

The CDR3 DNA follows: TGTGCCAGCAGGAAACAGGGGGCGACAGATACGCAGTATTTT. Protein sequence: CASRKQGATDTQYF. This chain connects TRBV6-1 to TRBJ2-3; TRBD1 agrees at 9 bases. Germline loops: CDR1 MNHNS, CDR2 SASEGT. The CDR3 contains 14 residues. V was clipped by 6 bases and J by 3 bases; unmatched bases: 4.

CDR3 DNA: TGCACCAGCAGCCAAGGGGGACAGGGGTACTATGGCTACACCTTC. This sequence encodes CTSSQGGQGYYGYTF. V usage is TRBV1 and J usage is TRBJ1-2; TRBD1, the table's D call, lacks a check against the DNA. TRBV1 is noted as a pseudogene. The CDR3 consists of 15 residues.

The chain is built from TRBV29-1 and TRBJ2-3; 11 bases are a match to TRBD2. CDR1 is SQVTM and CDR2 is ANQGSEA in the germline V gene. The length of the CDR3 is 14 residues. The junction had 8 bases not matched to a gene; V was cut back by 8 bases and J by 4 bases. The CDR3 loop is CSSNSGGVSDTQYF. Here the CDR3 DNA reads TGCAGCTCCAATAGCGGGGGGGTCTCAGATACGCAGTATTTT.

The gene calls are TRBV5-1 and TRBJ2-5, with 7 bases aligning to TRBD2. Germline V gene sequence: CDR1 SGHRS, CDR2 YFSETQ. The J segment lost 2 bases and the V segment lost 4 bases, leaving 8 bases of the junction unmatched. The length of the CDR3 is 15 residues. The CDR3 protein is CASSAAGGVQETQYF. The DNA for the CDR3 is TGCGCCAGCAGCGCCGCTGGGGGGGTTCAAGAGACCCAGTACTTC.

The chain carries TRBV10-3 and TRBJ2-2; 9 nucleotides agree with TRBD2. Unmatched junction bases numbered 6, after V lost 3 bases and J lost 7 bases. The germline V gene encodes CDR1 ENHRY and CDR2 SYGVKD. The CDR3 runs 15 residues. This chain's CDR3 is CAISDGGGAVGELFF. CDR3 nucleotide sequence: TGTGCCATCAGTGATGGCGGGGGGGCGGTCGGGGAGCTGTTTTTT.

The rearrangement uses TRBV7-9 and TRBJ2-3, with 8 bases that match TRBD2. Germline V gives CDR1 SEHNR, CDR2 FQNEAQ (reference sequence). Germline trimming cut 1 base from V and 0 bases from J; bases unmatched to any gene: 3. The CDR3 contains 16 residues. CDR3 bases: TGTGCCAGCAGCTTAGTGCGGGGGGTGAGCACAGATACGCAGTATTTT. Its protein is CASSLVRGVSTDTQYF.

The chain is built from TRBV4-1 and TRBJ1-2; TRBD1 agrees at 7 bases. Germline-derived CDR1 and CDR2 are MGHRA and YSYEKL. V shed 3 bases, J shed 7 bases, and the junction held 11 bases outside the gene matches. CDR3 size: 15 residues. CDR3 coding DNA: TGCGCCAGCAGCCAGGGAACAGGGGCAGGGGGTGGCTACACCTTC. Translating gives CASSQGTGAGGGYTF.

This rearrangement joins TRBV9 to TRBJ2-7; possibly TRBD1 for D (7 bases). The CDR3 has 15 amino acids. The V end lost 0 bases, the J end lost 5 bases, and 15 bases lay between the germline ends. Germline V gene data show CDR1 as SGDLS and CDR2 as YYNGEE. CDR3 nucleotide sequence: TGTGCCAGCAGCGTAGAGGGGGCAGGGAGGAACGAGCAGTACTTC. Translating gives CASSVEGAGRNEQYF. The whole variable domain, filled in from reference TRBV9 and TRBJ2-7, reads DSGVTQTPKHLITATGQRVTLRCSPRSGDLSVYWYQQSLDQGLQFLIQYYNGEERAKGNILERFSAQQFPDLHSELNLSSLELGDSALYFCASSVEGAGRNEQYFGPGTRLTVT.

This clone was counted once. CDR3 in amino acids: CASSPRTGLFLAKNIQYF. CDR3 bases: TGTGCCAGCAGTCCCCGGACAGGCTTATTCCTAGCCAAAAACATTCAGTACTTC. The V and J genes are TRBV27 and TRBJ2-4, with 7 bases identical to TRBD1. This CDR3 spans 18 amino acids. Germline V gene sequence: CDR1 MNHEY, CDR2 SMNVEV (reference sequence). J was trimmed by 0 bases and V by 5 bases; bases with no gene match: 13.

This CDR3 is CASSPPGVTEAFF. The DNA for the CDR3 is TGTGCCAGCAGCCCCCCGGGTGTCACTGAAGCTTTCTTT. The chain has TRBV7-8 and TRBJ1-1; D gene uncertain. Germline V gives CDR1 SGHVS, CDR2 FQNEAQ. The CDR3 spans 13 residues. Trimming pared 5 bases from V and 4 bases from J, leaving 11 bases between.

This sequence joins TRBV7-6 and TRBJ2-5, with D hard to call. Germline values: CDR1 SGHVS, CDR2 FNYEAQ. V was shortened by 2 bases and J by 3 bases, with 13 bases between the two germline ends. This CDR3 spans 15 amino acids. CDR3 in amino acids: CASSLSWRPEETQYF. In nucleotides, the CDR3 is TGTGCCAGCAGCTTATCGTGGCGGCCGGAAGAGACCCAGTACTTC.

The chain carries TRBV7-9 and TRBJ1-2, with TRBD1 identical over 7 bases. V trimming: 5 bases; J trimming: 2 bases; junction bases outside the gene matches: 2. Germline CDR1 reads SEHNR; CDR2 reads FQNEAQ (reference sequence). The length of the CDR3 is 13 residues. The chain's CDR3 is CASSPGQNYGYTF. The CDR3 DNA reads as TGTGCCAGCAGCCCGGGACAGAACTATGGCTACACCTTC. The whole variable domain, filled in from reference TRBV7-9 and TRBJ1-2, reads DTGVSQNPRHKITKRGQNVTFRCDPISEHNRLYWYRQTLGQGPEFLTYFQNEAQLEKSRLLSDRFSAERPKGSFSTLEIQRTEQGDSAMYLCASSPGQNYGYTFGSGTRLTVV.

Here the CDR3 reads CASSRFRGPISYEQYF. The CDR3 nucleotides read TGCGCCAGCAGCCGATTTCGGGGTCCTATTTCCTACGAGCAGTACTTC. The chain employs TRBV5-1 and TRBJ2-7, with D possibly being TRBD2 (5 bases). The CDR3 consists of 16 residues. Germline assignment: CDR1 SGHRS and CDR2 YFSETQ. The V end lost 4 bases, the J end lost 1 base, and 18 bases lay between the germline ends.

The CDR3 DNA reads TGCGCCAGCAGCACCGACAGGAGAGAGACCCAGTACTTC. Translated: CASSTDRRETQYF. This chain links TRBV5-1 with TRBJ2-5; D is perhaps TRBD1 (6 bases). The V end lost 4 bases, the J end lost 4 bases, and 11 bases lay between the germline ends. CDR3 length: 13 amino acids. Per the germline V gene, CDR1 is SGHRS and CDR2 is YFSETQ.

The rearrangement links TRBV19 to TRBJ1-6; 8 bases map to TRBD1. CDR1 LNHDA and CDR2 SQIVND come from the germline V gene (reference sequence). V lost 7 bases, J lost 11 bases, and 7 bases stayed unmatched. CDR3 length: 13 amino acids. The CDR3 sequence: CASTSTGVTPLHF. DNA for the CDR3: TGTGCCAGTACCTCGACAGGGGTGACACCCCTCCACTTT. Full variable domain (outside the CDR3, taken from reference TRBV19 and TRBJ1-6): DGGITQSPKYLFRKEGQNVTLSCEQNLNHDAMYWYRQDPGQGLRLIYYSQIVNDFQKGDIAEGYSVSREKKESFPLTVTSAQKNPTAFYLCASTSTGVTPLHFGNGTRLTVT.

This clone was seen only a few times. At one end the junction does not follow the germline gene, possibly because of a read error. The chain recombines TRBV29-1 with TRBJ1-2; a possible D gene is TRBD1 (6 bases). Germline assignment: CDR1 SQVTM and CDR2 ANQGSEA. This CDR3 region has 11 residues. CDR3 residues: CSAGPNRVAHF. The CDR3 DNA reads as TGCAGCGCAGGGCCAAACAGGGTTGCTCATTTC.

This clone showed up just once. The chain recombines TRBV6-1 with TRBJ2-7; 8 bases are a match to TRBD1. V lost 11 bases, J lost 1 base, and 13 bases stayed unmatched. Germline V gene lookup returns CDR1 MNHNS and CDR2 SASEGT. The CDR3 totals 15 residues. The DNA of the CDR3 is TGTGCCGGAAAAGGACAGGGATTAGGGTCCTACGAGCAGTACTTC. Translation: CAGKGQGLGSYEQYF.

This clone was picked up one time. CDR3 sequence: CASSQDRGGGYTF. DNA for the CDR3: TGCGCCAGCAGCCAAGATCGGGGAGGGGGCTACACCTTC. V gene TRBV4-3 combines with J gene TRBJ1-2; D is unresolved. The CDR3 length is 13 residues. V was cut by 0 bases and J by 8 bases, with 10 bases left in between. Germline assignment: CDR1 LGHNA and CDR2 YSLEER.

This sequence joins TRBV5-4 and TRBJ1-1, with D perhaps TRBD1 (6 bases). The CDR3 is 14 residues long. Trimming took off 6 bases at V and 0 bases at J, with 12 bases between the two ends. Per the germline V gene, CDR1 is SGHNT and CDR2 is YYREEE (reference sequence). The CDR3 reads CASKRGGVNTEAFF. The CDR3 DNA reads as TGTGCCAGCAAAAGGGGGGGGGTGAACACTGAAGCTTTCTTT.

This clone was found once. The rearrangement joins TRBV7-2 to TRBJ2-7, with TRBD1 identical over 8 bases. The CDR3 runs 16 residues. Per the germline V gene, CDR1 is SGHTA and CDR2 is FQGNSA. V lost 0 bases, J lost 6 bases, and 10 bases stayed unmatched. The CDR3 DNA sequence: TGTGCCAGCAGCTTAGCGAGGACAGGGATCGGGTCCGAGCAGTACTTC. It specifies CASSLARTGIGSEQYF.

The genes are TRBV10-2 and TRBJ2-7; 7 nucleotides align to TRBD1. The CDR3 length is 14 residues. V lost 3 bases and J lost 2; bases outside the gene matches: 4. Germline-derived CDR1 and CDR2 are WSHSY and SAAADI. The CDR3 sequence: CASSDRGTPYEQYF. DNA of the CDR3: TGCGCCAGCAGTGACAGGGGGACCCCCTACGAGCAGTACTTC.